The sequence of this T cell receptor beta chain was determined in a study of cytomegalovirus exposure and HLA in healthy donors. Whole-study results and caveats: When analyzed later, a missense DCLRE1C variant was found to be linked to TCR beta V- and J-gene trimming.

It was with 60 Vbeta and 13 Jbeta primers that the PCR ran. Assay: immunoSEQ multiplex PCR; the TCRdb copy retains only in-frame clones and omits some. This repertoire shows over 200,000 clones, 85% to 90% found once; its top ten account for 1% to 1.5%. Turning to this clone: The antigen remains unidentified.

Per the germline V gene, CDR1 is SGHTA and CDR2 is FQGNSA. The junction had 3 bases not matched to a gene; V was cut back by 5 bases and J by 5 bases. The CDR3 runs to 13 residues. The sample comprised PBMCs. The TCR sequence derives from a human donor in good health. The chain couples TRBV7-2 to TRBJ1-2; 9 bases align to TRBD1. CDR3 bases: TGTGCCAGCAGCCGGGACAGGGCGTATGGCTACACCTTC. This codes for CASSRDRAYGYTF.